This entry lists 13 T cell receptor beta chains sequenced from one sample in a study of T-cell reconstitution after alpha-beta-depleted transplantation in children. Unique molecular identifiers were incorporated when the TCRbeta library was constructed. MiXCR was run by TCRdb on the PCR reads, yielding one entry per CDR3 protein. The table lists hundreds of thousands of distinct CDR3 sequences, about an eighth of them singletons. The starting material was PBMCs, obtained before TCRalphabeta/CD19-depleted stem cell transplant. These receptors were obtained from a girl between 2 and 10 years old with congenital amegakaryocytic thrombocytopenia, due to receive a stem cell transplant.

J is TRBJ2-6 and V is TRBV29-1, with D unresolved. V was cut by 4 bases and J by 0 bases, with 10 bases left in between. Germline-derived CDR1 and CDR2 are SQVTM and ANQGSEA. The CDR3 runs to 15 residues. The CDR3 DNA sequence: TGCAGCGTTGGACCCCATCCCTCTGGGGCCAACGTCCTGACTTTC. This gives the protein CSVGPHPSGANVLTF. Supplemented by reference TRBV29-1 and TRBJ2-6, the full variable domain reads SAVISQKPSRDICQRGTSLTIQCQVDSQVTMMFWYRQQPGQSLTLIATANQGSEATYESGFVIDKFPISRPNLTFSTLTVSNMSPEDSSIYLCSVGPHPSGANVLTFGAGSRLTVL.

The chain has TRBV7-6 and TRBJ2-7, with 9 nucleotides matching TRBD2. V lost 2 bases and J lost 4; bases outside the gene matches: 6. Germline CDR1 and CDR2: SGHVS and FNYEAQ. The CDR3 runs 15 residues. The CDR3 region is CASSLSGGRGYEQYF. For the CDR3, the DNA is TGTGCCAGCAGCTTATCGGGCGGGAGGGGGTACGAGCAGTACTTC.

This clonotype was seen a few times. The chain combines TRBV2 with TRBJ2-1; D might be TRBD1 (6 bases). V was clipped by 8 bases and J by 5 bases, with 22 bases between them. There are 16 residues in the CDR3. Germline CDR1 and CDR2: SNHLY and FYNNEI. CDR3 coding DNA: TGTGCCAGCCAACGGGTGGGAACGGGACATCACAATGAGCAGTTCTTC. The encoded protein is CASQRVGTGHHNEQFF.

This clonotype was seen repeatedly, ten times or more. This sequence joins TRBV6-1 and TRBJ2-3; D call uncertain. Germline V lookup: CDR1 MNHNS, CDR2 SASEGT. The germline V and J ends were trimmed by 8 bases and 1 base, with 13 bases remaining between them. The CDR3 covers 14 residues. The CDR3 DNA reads TGTGCCAGCTGGGGAACCGCGGGCACAGATACGCAGTATTTT. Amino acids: CASWGTAGTDTQYF.

CDR3 sequence (DNA): TGCAGTGCTAGAGAGGAGGTCGGGGAGCTGTTTTTT. It yields the protein CSAREEVGELFF. The chain is built from TRBV20-1 and TRBJ2-2, with TRBD2 as a possible D gene (5 bases). The germline gives CDR1 DFQATT, CDR2 SNEGSKA (reference sequence). The CDR3 covers 12 residues. V was shortened by 0 bases and J by 7 bases, with 6 bases between the two germline ends.

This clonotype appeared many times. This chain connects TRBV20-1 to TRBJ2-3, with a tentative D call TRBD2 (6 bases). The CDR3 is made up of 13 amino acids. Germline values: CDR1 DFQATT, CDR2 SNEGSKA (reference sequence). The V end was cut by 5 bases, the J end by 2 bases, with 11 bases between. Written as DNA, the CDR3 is TGCAGTGCTCTTAGCGGAAACACAGATACGCAGTATTTT. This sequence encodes CSALSGNTDTQYF.

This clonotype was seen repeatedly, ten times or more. The DNA of the CDR3 is TGCAGCGTTGAATTAGCCAAAAACATTCAGTACTTC. Protein: CSVELAKNIQYF. The chain has TRBV29-1 and TRBJ2-4, with D hard to call. The CDR3 length is 12 residues. Looked up from germline, CDR1 is SQVTM and CDR2 is ANQGSEA. Trimming removed 2 bases at V and 0 bases at J, with 2 bases between.

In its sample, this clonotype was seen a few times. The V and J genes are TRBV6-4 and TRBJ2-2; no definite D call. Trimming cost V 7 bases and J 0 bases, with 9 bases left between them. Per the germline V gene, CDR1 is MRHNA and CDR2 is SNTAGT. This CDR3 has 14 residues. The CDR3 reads CASTPGPNTGELFF. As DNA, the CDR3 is TGTGCCAGCACCCCGGGCCCGAACACCGGGGAGCTGTTTTTT.

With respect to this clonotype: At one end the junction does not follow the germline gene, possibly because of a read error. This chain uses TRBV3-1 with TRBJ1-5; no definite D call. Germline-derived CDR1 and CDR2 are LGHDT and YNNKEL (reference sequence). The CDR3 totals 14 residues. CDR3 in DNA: TGTGCCAGCAGCTCTCCCGGAAGGGATCACCCCCAGCATTTT. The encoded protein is CASSSPGRDHPQHF.

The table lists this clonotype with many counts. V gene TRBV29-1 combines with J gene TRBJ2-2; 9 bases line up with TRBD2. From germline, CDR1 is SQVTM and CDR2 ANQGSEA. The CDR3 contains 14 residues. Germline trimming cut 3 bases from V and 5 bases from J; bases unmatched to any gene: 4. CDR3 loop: CSVDNSGRTGELFF. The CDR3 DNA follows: TGCAGCGTTGATAATAGCGGGAGAACCGGGGAGCTGTTTTTT.

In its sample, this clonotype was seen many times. This CDR3 reads CSATDPIRGIAVYEQFF. The CDR3 bases are TGCAGTGCTACCGATCCCATACGCGGGATAGCCGTTTATGAGCAGTTCTTC. V and J are TRBV20-1 and TRBJ2-1, with D possibly being TRBD2 (6 bases). The CDR3 has 17 amino acids. V was shortened by 4 bases and J by 8 bases, with 27 bases between the two germline ends. Germline-derived CDR1 and CDR2 are DFQATT and SNEGSKA (reference sequence).

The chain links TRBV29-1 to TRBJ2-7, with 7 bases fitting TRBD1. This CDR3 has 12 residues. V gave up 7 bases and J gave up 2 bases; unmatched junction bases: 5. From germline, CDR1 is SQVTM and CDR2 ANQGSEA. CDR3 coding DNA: TGCAGCGCCGGGACAGCGGCCTACGAGCAGTACTTC. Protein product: CSAGTAAYEQYF.

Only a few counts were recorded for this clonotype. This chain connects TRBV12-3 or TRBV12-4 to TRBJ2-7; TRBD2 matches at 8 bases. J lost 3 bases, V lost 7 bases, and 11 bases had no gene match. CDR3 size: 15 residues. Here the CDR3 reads CASTNSGTSIYEQYF. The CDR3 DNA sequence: TGTGCCAGCACCAACTCCGGGACTAGTATCTACGAGCAGTACTTC.